This is a list of T cell receptor beta chains from one sample in a study of T cells in Graves' hyperthyroidism and ophthalmopathy. TCRdb re-derived calls from the multiplex PCR reads in MiXCR, one entry per CDR3 protein. The sample shows more than 350,000 distinct CDR3 sequences, 17% of them seen only once. Sequencing was carried out using blood. These receptors were taken from a woman in her thirties with Graves' hyperthyroidism that later progressed to Graves' ophthalmopathy. CDR3s leave out the opening cysteine and the closing phenylalanine or tryptophan.

>TRBJ1-5|TRBV10-3
AISSGQLQPQH
>TRBJ2-2|TRBV25-1
ASSESAPPPANTGELF
>TRBJ2-2|TRBV7-7
ASSFRSGTYNTGELF
>TRBJ2-3|TRBV20-1
SPSGRVTDTQY
>TRBJ2-3|TRBV11-3
ASRIRDRTDTQY
>TRBJ1-2|TRBV24-1
ATSDPRGYGYT
>TRBJ2-1|TRBV19
ASRRSGQNHNEQF
>TRBJ1-6|TRBV6-5
ASSYRTGANSPLH
>TRBJ2-7|TRBV11-2
ASSQTIYEQY
>TRBJ2-5|TRBV11-2
ASSPRYQETQY
>TRBJ2-2|TRBV6-2/TRBV6-3
ASWTGRITGELF
>TRBJ1-3|TRBV6-1
ASSPLETAPQTGSGNTIY
>TRBJ2-7|TRBV2
ASSETGSYEQY
>TRBJ2-2|TRBV5-1
ASRSEAANTGELF
>TRBJ2-7|TRBV18
ASSIGSQTVFYEQY
>TRBJ2-7|TRBV28
ASSDHAGQGYEQY
>TRBJ1-1|TRBV30
AWTKKSPGLTEAF
>TRBJ2-7|TRBV12-3/TRBV12-4
ASSLLPAAYEQY
>TRBJ1-5|TRBV28
ASSLRKTTGPRQPQH
>TRBJ2-1|TRBV20-1
SVPTSGTDSYNEQF
>TRBJ2-7|TRBV19
ASSIDLPTYEQY
>TRBJ1-1|TRBV29-1
SVEDRVSAF
>TRBJ1-2|TRBV20-1
SAREAGTSGYT
>TRBJ2-1|TRBV5-1
ASSLVVAGVSYNEQF
>TRBJ1-5|TRBV19
ASSTTGGYNNQPQH
>TRBJ2-2|TRBV3-1
ASRPLKQNTGELF
>TRBJ2-5|TRBV3-1
ASSHYGLAGETQY